The 9 T cell receptor beta chains presented below share a single source sample, sequenced in a study of blood T cells in healthy people across ages. For the second PCR, which ran for about 7 to 11 cycles, a sample-barcoded 5' primer and a J-beta primer mix were used. TCRdb re-analysed the 5' RACE reads in MiXCR, keeping a single row per CDR3 protein. In the table there are roughly 1,800,000 distinct CDR3 sequences, around half of which are singletons. The sequencing sample was made of blood. These receptors all come from a woman in her thirties or forties in good health.

The chain's CDR3 is CASSFTPGAGYGYTF. In DNA, the CDR3 is TGCGCCAGCAGCTTTACGCCAGGGGCCGGCTATGGCTACACCTTC. V usage is TRBV5-1 and J usage is TRBJ1-2; D is possibly TRBD1 (6 bases). The germline CDR1 and CDR2 sequences are SGHRS and YFSETQ. The CDR3 sequence is 15 residues long. The V end was cut by 2 bases, the J end by 4 bases, with 15 bases between.

This clonotype occurred a few times. The chain is built from TRBV11-1 and TRBJ2-3; no clear D gene. Germline V CDR1 and CDR2: SGHAT, FQDESV (reference sequence). The CDR3 consists of 14 residues. V was cut by 7 bases and J by 2 bases, with 13 bases left in between. The CDR3 nucleotides read TGTGCCAGCACAGCGACCCATGCCACAGATACGCAGTATTTT. Protein sequence: CASTATHATDTQYF. The whole variable domain, remainder taken from reference TRBV11-1 and TRBJ2-3, is EAEVAQSPRYKITEKSQAVAFWCDPISGHATLYWYRQILGQGPELLVQFQDESVVDDSQLPKDRFSAERLKGVDSTLKIQPAELGDSAMYLCASTATHATDTQYFGPGTRLTVL.

Ten or more counts support this clonotype. CDR3 sequence reads: CASRPPDRGSQYF. The DNA for the CDR3 is TGTGCCAGCAGACCCCCGGACAGGGGGAGTCAGTACTTC. This chain connects TRBV6-2 or TRBV6-3 to TRBJ2-5; TRBD1 matches at 10 bases. This CDR3 comprises 13 residues. Germline CDR1 reads MNHEY; CDR2 reads SVGEGT. With V trimmed by 6 bases and J by 11 bases, 9 bases remained unmatched.

On this clonotype itself: A much larger clone differs from this one at a single base, so this may be a read error. The V gene is TRBV27, the J gene TRBJ2-5; D is possibly TRBD2 (5 bases). This CDR3 comprises 14 residues. Per the germline V gene, CDR1 is MNHEY and CDR2 is SMNVEV (reference sequence). V dropped 1 base and J dropped 3 bases, with 9 bases sitting between them. CDR3 bases: TGTGCCAGCAGTTTATACGGGGTGGAAGAGACCCAGTACTTC. As protein: CASSLYGVEETQYF.

This rearrangement joins TRBV7-8 to TRBJ2-3, with D perhaps given as TRBD1 or TRBD2 (7 bases each). Germline CDR1 and CDR2: SGHVS and FQNEAQ. Between the trimmed V and J ends, which lost 9 bases and 4 bases, there was a span of 17 bases. The CDR3 sequence is 14 residues long. The CDR3 spells CASDRAGQSDTQYF. The CDR3 nucleotides are TGTGCCAGTGACCGAGCGGGACAGTCAGATACGCAGTATTTT.

Only a few counts were recorded for this clonotype. The V call is TRBV29-1, the J call TRBJ2-5, with TRBD1 matching 8 bases. The CDR3 has 13 amino acids. The germline gives CDR1 SQVTM, CDR2 ANQGSEA. Trimming cost V 8 bases and J 5 bases; bases outside gene matches: 10. CDR3 bases: TGCAGCTCCGCCCCAGGGGGCCTGGAGACCCAGTACTTC. This gives the protein CSSAPGGLETQYF.

This clonotype was seen a handful of times. The chain carries TRBV7-2 and TRBJ2-3; D perhaps matches TRBD1 (6 bases). V lost 8 bases and J lost 2, with 17 bases in between. The germline V gene has CDR1 SGHTA and CDR2 FQGNSA. The CDR3 has 15 amino acids. The CDR3: CASGPNRDNTDTQYF. The CDR3 coding sequence is TGTGCCAGCGGCCCGAACCGGGACAACACAGATACGCAGTATTTT.

This clonotype was observed a few times. The chain joins TRBV12-3 or TRBV12-4 to TRBJ2-5; 8 bases agree with TRBD2. V lost 3 bases and J lost 0; bases outside the gene matches: 12. The CDR3 is 18 residues long. The CDR3 nucleotides read TGTGCCAGCAGTTTCAAGCGGGGGAGCCACAGCTACCAAGAGACCCAGTACTTC. Translated, it gives CASSFKRGSHSYQETQYF.

This chain connects TRBV6-1 to TRBJ2-5; 7 bases line up with TRBD2. With V trimmed by 5 bases and J by 4 bases, 10 bases remained unmatched. CDR1 is MNHNS and CDR2 is SASEGT in the germline V gene. The CDR3 is 15 amino acids. As DNA, the CDR3 is TGTGCCAGCAGTTCGGGGCGGGAGAGAAGAGAGACCCAGTACTTC. This encodes CASSSGRERRETQYF.